This is a list of T cell receptor beta chains from one sample in a study of cytomegalovirus exposure and HLA in healthy donors. Assay used: immunoSEQ multiplex PCR; TCRdb lists only in-frame clones, some missing. The data show a few hundred thousand clones, around 80% seen once. The sequencing sample was made of PBMCs. These receptors were obtained from a man aged 25-40 years in good health and CMV-seronegative. CDR3s include the opening cysteine and the closing phenylalanine or tryptophan. D genes are given only for firm matches. Not all rows give a size; the values are once, few, many and, for expanded clones, a class.

>TRBV5-8|TRBJ2-2|.|.
CASSYLTGHTGELFF
TGTGCCAGCAGCTATCTGACAGGTCACACCGGGGAGCTGTTTTTT
>TRBV4-3|TRBJ1-6|.|TRBD1
CASSLTAGQGTSSYNSPLHF
TGCGCCAGCAGCCTAACGGCCGGACAGGGCACCAGCTCCTATAATTCACCCCTCCACTTT
>TRBV9|TRBJ2-2|.|.
CASSGQSRAGELFF
TGTGCCAGCAGCGGACAGTCCCGGGCCGGGGAGCTGTTTTTT
>TRBV5-1|TRBJ2-2|.|.
CASSLAGGIANTGELFF
TGCGCCAGCAGCTTGGCCGGCGGAATCGCGAACACCGGGGAGCTGTTTTTT
>TRBV28|TRBJ2-7|once|.
CASSFVADEQYF
TGTGCCAGCAGTTTTGTGGCAGACGAGCAGTACTTC
>TRBV20-1|TRBJ2-7|.|TRBD1
CSAAAGGEQYF
TGCAGTGCGGCTGCAGGGGGTGAGCAGTACTTC
>TRBV27|TRBJ2-2|.|.
CASSPSTGDYGTGELFF
TGTGCCAGCAGTCCTAGCACCGGAGACTATGGAACCGGGGAGCTGTTTTTT
>TRBV15|TRBJ1-2|.|TRBD1
CATSRGQGANGYTF
TGTGCCACCAGCAGGGGACAGGGGGCGAATGGCTACACCTTC
>TRBV7-2|TRBJ1-3|.|.
CASSSRVRVGNTIYF
TGTGCCAGCAGTTCCAGGGTGCGAGTTGGAAACACCATATATTTT
>TRBV4-1|TRBJ1-2|few|.
CASSPRGITQDGYTF
TGCGCCAGCAGCCCTCGGGGGATCACCCAAGATGGCTACACCTTC
>TRBV28|TRBJ1-3|once|.
CASSKRELSGNTIYF
TGTGCCAGCAGCAAAAGAGAACTTAGCGGAAACACCATATATTTT
>TRBV7-3|TRBJ1-2|.|.
CASSAGHSQGYTF
TGTGCCAGCAGCGCCGGACACTCGCAAGGCTACACCTTC
>TRBV5-8|TRBJ1-5|.|TRBD1
CASSLELTTGGYSNQPQHF
TGTGCCAGCAGCTTGGAGCTCACGACAGGGGGCTATAGCAATCAGCCCCAGCATTTT
>TRBV7-8|TRBJ1-1|.|.
CASTPRVNTEAFF
TGTGCCAGCACACCCAGGGTGAACACTGAAGCTTTCTTT
>TRBV7-7|TRBJ2-5|.|TRBD1
CASSGTGLETQYF
TGTGCTAGCAGTGGGACAGGGCTCGAGACCCAGTACTTC
>TRBV21-1|TRBJ1-1|.|.
CASSNAGADTEAFF
TGTGCCAGCAGCAATGCAGGGGCGGACACTGAAGCTTTCTTT
>TRBV2|TRBJ1-2|.|TRBD1
CASSRDRGDYGYTF
TGTGCCAGCAGTAGGGACAGGGGGGACTATGGCTACACCTTC
>TRBV9|TRBJ2-1|.|TRBD2
CASSVPSGGSTYNEQFF
TGTGCCAGCAGCGTCCCTAGCGGGGGGTCTACCTACAATGAGCAGTTCTTC
>TRBV19|TRBJ2-2|.|TRBD1
CAVSGQGANTGELFF
TGTGCCGTTTCGGGACAGGGGGCCAACACCGGGGAGCTGTTTTTT
>TRBV6-1|TRBJ2-5|.|.
CASSLDGETQYF
TGTGCCAGCAGCCTAGACGGGGAGACCCAGTACTTC
>TRBV5-5|TRBJ1-2|.|TRBD1
CASTLEGAEGYTF
TGTGCCAGCACCTTGGAGGGGGCGGAGGGCTACACCTTC
>TRBV2|TRBJ1-5|few|.
CASSGGSAVQPQHF
TGTGCCAGCAGTGGCGGCAGCGCCGTTCAGCCCCAGCATTTT
>TRBV15|TRBJ1-4|.|TRBD1
CATSRAPGQMNEKLFF
TGTGCCACCAGCAGAGCCCCGGGACAGATGAATGAAAAACTGTTTTTT
>TRBV19|TRBJ1-5|.|.
CASRGGPGQPQHF
TGTGCCAGTCGGGGGGGGCCGGGGCAGCCCCAGCATTTT
>TRBV5-6|TRBJ2-7|.|.
CASSLGRSDEQYF
TGTGCCAGCAGCTTGGGCAGGTCGGACGAGCAGTACTTC
>TRBV28|TRBJ2-7|.|TRBD2
CASSLVAGGSPYEQYF
TGTGCCAGCAGTTTAGTCGCGGGGGGTTCCCCCTACGAGCAGTACTTC
>TRBV2|TRBJ1-1|few|TRBD1
CASSERGRGRAEAFF
TGTGCCAGCAGTGAAAGGGGGCGCGGGCGTGCTGAAGCTTTCTTT
>TRBV6-1|TRBJ2-1|.|.
CASSVKPHPYEQFF
TGTGCCAGCAGTGTAAAGCCCCACCCATATGAGCAGTTCTTC
>TRBV6-6|TRBJ2-3|.|.
CASSSLGGDTQYF
TGTGCCAGCAGCTCGCTTGGGGGGGATACGCAGTATTTT
>TRBV2|TRBJ1-5|.|TRBD1
CASRPQGAGNQPQHF
TGTGCCAGCAGACCACAGGGGGCCGGCAATCAGCCCCAGCATTTT
>TRBV19|TRBJ1-5|.|.
CASSKTYYSNQPQHF
TGTGCCAGTAGTAAAACCTACTATAGCAATCAGCCCCAGCATTTT
>TRBV7-8|TRBJ2-5|.|TRBD2
CASSRNLAGGGETQYF
TGTGCCAGCAGCCGAAACCTAGCGGGGGGGGGAGAGACCCAGTACTTC
>TRBV7-2|TRBJ1-5|few|.
CASSLAGNNQPQHF
TGTGCCAGCAGCTTAGCGGGCAACAATCAGCCCCAGCATTTT
>TRBV4-2|TRBJ2-7|.|.
CASSQSTVPYEQYF
TGTGCCAGCAGCCAATCCACAGTCCCCTACGAGCAGTACTTC
>TRBV7-9|TRBJ1-3|.|.
CSSSRGMDGYSGNTIYF
TGTTCCAGCAGCCGAGGGATGGACGGATACTCTGGAAACACCATATATTTT
>TRBV9|TRBJ2-5|.|TRBD2
CASSVDWTSQETQYF
TGTGCCAGCAGCGTAGATTGGACTAGCCAAGAGACCCAGTACTTC
>TRBV7-2|TRBJ2-5|few|TRBD2
CASSLSSGSLQETQYF
TGTGCCAGCAGCTTATCTAGCGGGAGTCTCCAAGAGACCCAGTACTTC
>TRBV5-4|TRBJ2-3|.|.
CASSLPDLATDTQYF
TGTGCCAGCAGCCTGCCGGACTTGGCCACAGATACGCAGTATTTT
>TRBV18|TRBJ2-5|.|TRBD2
CASSGNLAEEETQYF
TGTGCCAGTTCTGGGAACCTAGCGGAGGAAGAGACCCAGTACTTC
>TRBV6-1|TRBJ2-7|.|.
CASSLGRSYEQYF
TGTGCCAGCAGTTTAGGGAGGTCCTACGAGCAGTACTTC
>TRBV28|TRBJ2-3|once|.
CASSFGEGSGGDTQYF
TGTGCCAGCAGTTTCGGTGAGGGATCGGGTGGAGATACGCAGTATTTT
>TRBV10-2|TRBJ2-7|.|TRBD1
CASTQQGAYEQYF
TGCGCCAGCACCCAACAGGGGGCATACGAGCAGTACTTC
>TRBV28|TRBJ2-5|.|.
CASSLSAGVQETQYF
TGTGCCAGCAGTTTGTCCGCCGGGGTCCAAGAGACCCAGTACTTC
>TRBV18|TRBJ1-2|.|TRBD1
CASSPTGQGNYGYTF
TGTGCCAGCTCACCGACGGGACAGGGTAACTATGGCTACACCTTC
>TRBV7-6|TRBJ1-6|.|.
CASSPGGEGNSPLHF
TGTGCCAGCAGCCCGGGAGGAGAGGGGAATTCACCCCTCCACTTT
>TRBV27|TRBJ2-3|once|TRBD2
CASSPEPGLVSTDTQYF
TGTGCCAGCAGCCCGGAACCGGGACTAGTAAGCACAGATACGCAGTATTTT
>TRBV4-3|TRBJ1-1|few|.
CASSQDGRGTEAFF
TGCGCCAGCAGCCAAGATGGAAGGGGTACTGAAGCTTTCTTT
>TRBV27|TRBJ2-7|.|TRBD1
CASSGQGRSYEQYF
TGTGCCAGCAGCGGACAGGGACGGTCCTACGAGCAGTACTTC
>TRBV19|TRBJ2-5|.|TRBD1
CASSPRDRGMSQYF
TGTGCCAGTAGTCCCCGGGACAGGGGGATGTCCCAGTACTTC
>TRBV7-3|TRBJ2-2|.|.
CASSSGQIPNTGELFF
TGTGCCAGCAGCTCCGGACAGATTCCGAACACCGGGGAGCTGTTTTTT
>TRBV7-3|TRBJ2-2|.|.
CASSPGLATGELFF
TGTGCCAGCAGCCCAGGACTCGCCACCGGGGAGCTGTTTTTT
>TRBV7-8|TRBJ1-1|.|.
CASSLVTSGGAFF
TGTGCCAGCAGCTTAGTGACGTCCGGCGGCGCTTTCTTT
>TRBV7-6|TRBJ2-6|few|TRBD1
CASSGQGSGANVLTF
TGTGCCAGCAGCGGACAGGGATCTGGGGCCAACGTCCTGACTTTC
>TRBV7-9|TRBJ2-2|.|.
CASSPYRVVAGELFF
TGTGCCAGCAGCCCTTACAGGGTGGTCGCCGGGGAGCTGTTTTTT
>TRBV4-3|TRBJ2-1|.|TRBD2
CASSQAVIAGDEQFF
TGCGCCAGCAGCCAAGCAGTAATAGCGGGGGATGAGCAGTTCTTC
>TRBV7-9|TRBJ2-5|few|.
CASSFLGGMETQYF
TGTGCCAGCAGCTTTCTTGGGGGCATGGAGACCCAGTACTTC
>TRBV28|TRBJ2-7|few|.
CASSHYRRDSYEQYF
TGTGCCAGCAGTCACTACCGCAGAGACTCCTACGAGCAGTACTTC
>TRBV28|TRBJ1-5|.|.
CASSSDLDLVDYQPQHF
TGTGCCAGCAGTTCCGACCTAGATTTAGTGGACTATCAGCCCCAGCATTTT
>TRBV15|TRBJ2-5|few|TRBD2
CATSSRTSGETQYF
TGTGCCACCAGCAGCAGGACTAGCGGGGAGACCCAGTACTTC
>TRBV6-6|TRBJ2-1|.|.
CAIRIAGSYNEQFF
TGTGCCATCCGAATAGCTGGATCCTACAATGAGCAGTTCTTC